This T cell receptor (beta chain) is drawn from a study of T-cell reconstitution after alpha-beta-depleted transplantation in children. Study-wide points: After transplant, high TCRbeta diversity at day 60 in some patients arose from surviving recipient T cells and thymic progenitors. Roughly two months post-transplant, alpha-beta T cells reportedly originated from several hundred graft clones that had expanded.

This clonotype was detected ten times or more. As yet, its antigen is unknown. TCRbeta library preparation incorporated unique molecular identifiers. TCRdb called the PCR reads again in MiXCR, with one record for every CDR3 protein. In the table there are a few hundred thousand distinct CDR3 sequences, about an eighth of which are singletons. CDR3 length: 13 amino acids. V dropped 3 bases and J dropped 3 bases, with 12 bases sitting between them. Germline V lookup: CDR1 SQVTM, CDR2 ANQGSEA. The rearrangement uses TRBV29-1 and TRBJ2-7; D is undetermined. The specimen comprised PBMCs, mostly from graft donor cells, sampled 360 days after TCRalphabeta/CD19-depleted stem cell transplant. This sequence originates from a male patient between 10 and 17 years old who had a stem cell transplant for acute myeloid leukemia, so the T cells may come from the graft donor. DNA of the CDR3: TGCAGCGTTGACGGTCGGCCTGGCTACGAGCAGTACTTC. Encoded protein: CSVDGRPGYEQYF.